The following is a T cell receptor beta chain sequence with its context. Its specific antigen is unknown. No per-base quality is available; no much larger clone lies one base away. Libraries were prepared through the immunoSEQ multiplex PCR assay. For the multiplex PCR, a mixture combining 60 forward primers for TCR Vbeta segments and 13 reverse primers for TCR Jbeta segments was used. Amplification of the CDR3 region of rearranged TCR beta genes was performed with a multiplex PCR assay on genomic DNA. The amplified TCR beta libraries were sequenced on the Illumina HiSeq System as 87-base-pair reads. The study's own analysis went as follows. A later analysis counted tens of millions of unique TCR beta chains across the 666 repertoires, and 9 million to 14 million of these chains were shared by at least two donors. A nearest-neighbor algorithm error-corrected the raw reads and collapsed the reads into unique sequences, merging closely related sequences to remove PCR and sequencing errors. To assign V, D and J gene segments, CDR3 sequences were aligned to IMGT reference sequences. For a sequence to be retained, at least a six-nucleotide match to both a V gene segment and a J gene segment was required. Rearrangements were classified as productive when the CDR3 lacked stop codons and remained in frame with V and J, and all other rearrangements were classified as non-productive. Following IMGT convention, CDR3 was defined as the stretch from the second conserved V-encoded cysteine up to the conserved J-encoded phenylalanine. Sequences without an unambiguous match to a single V gene segment were excluded from the earlier analysis of about 630 of the donors. An earlier analysis of roughly 590 of the donors called V segments functional above 56.7% productive rearrangements and segregating when the between-donor standard deviation exceeded 5%. A statistical classification framework was built to diagnose cytomegalovirus status from the catalog of TCR beta chain sequences. V and J gene assignment, in a later analysis, came from comparing TCR nucleotide sequences with IMGT/GENE-DB human TR gene sequences. A later analysis assigned CDR3 sequences and most-parsimonious VDJ recombination scenarios with the TCRdist pipeline. A later analysis defined each TCR beta chain by its CDR3 amino acid sequence plus V-gene family, and excluded reads lacking a unique V-gene family. As a way to deal with suspected cross-contamination and a sequencing artifact, a later analysis dropped roughly 600 nucleotide sequences that were highly shared and had low generation probability. In a later analysis, a clonal expansion index for each public chain was calculated from normalized within-repertoire ranks of inferred template counts. Generation probabilities in a later analysis came from a VDJ recombination model fitted to out-of-frame rearrangements, and those results were checked against IGoR. In a later analysis, TCR-TCR, TCR-HLA and TCR-CMV co-occurrence was scored with hypergeometric tests, and a repertoire-size bias correction was applied to TCR pairs. A later analysis estimated false discovery rates by permuting HLA or CMV assignments 20 times. A later analysis grouped co-occurring TCRs with DBSCAN, adding TCRdist sequence similarity when clustering within HLA-allele-positive subsets. Repertoires with fewer than 30,000 or more than 120,000 public chains, plus five repertoires with anomalous nucleotide sharing, were excluded from co-occurrence clustering. This is the immuneACCESS table as TCRdb keeps it, with only in-frame sequences that have V and J called. A part of the clones is gone; compared with another copy, unresolved V genes explain less than half, and the rest is unexplained. V, J and clone size derive from that table, while D and trimming were established from the DNA sequence. The sample records around 140,000 clones, approximately 84% of which are singletons. The ten most abundant clones make up around a tenth of the sample.

From cysteine to phenylalanine, the CDR3 is 14 amino acids long. The retained sequence is limited to the CDR3, 42 bases, with the frame set at the first base. CDR1 and CDR2 were assigned from the germline V gene as SQVTM and ANQGSEA. The entry originates in a study of cytomegalovirus exposure and HLA in healthy donors (TCRdb year 2017). Regarding the study in general: According to an earlier analysis of a few hundred of the donors, about 180 million T cells yielded approximately 120 million unique TCR beta sequences and 276 Gb of sequence data. Typing coverage differed by locus: A, B, C, DRB1 and DQB1 were typed in roughly 620-630 donors, DQA1 in 522, DPA1 in around 610, and DPB1 in 400 to 480. In a later genetic analysis, genome-wide SNP genotypes for about 55% of the roughly 670 donors were used, and that subset was treated as a discovery cohort. Every repertoire in the discovery cohort had been generated on one and the same sequencing platform. About 280 gigabases of sequencing data and 78 million or so unique TCR sequences were included in an early release covering about 600 HLA-typed donors. An earlier analysis of roughly 600 of the donors used high-throughput TCR beta sequencing to judge whether each TCR beta V gene segment behaved as functional or pseudogenic. Among some 400 genotyped donors of the cohort, an average of around 240,000 unique TCR beta nucleotide sequences were sequenced per donor, around 20% of them non-productive. Donor age, sex, ethnicity and CMV serostatus were compiled together with the repertoire data. Roughly five DR-DQ haplotypes were handled as single units for association and clustering because linkage in the cohort was strong. In a later analysis, previously published TCR beta repertoires from several hundred donors were re-analyzed and high-resolution HLA genotyping was added so that TCR occurrence patterns could be studied. The genetic ancestry cluster associated with self-reported Caucasian donors included 81% of the roughly 360 genotyped donors. The T cell repertoires of some 670 subjects were profiled by immunosequencing and related to cytomegalovirus serostatus. Rather than drawing on any new phenotypic data, the later analysis identified candidate immune exposures from TCR beta sequences and the way those sequences occurred across donors. The study aimed to test whether signatures of past pathogen exposure could be identified by cataloging public T cell receptors. A separate validation cohort of some 130 different subjects was used in addition to the approximately 610-subject first cohort. HLA typing covered class I and class II loci at four-digit resolution. High-throughput TCR immunosequencing, statistical association of individual TCRs with disease status, and machine learning were combined to predict cytomegalovirus infection status.

The paper's findings and limits, for the study overall: At a false discovery rate of 0.05, a later analysis linked 15,000 to 20,000 TCR beta sequences to specific HLA alleles. In vitro tests confirmed that three of the cytomegalovirus-associated TCR beta chains recognize cytomegalovirus antigens. According to a later genetic analysis, donors in an Asian-associated ancestry cluster had fewer N-insertions in productive TCRs than the approximately 610-donor mean. In a later analysis, several top co-occurrence clusters were reported to appear linked to parvovirus B19, influenza, CMV and Epstein-Barr virus. A later genetic analysis associated a missense DCLRE1C variant with V-gene and J-gene trimming of TCR beta chains, and an independent cohort replicated the association. Because HLA typing was missing for some donors at each locus, association tests included only the typed subset. Most TCR sequences were observed very rarely across donors, whereas some public TCRs were present in many individuals. Immune exposure information for the cohort was limited to CMV serostatus. A cluster of highly shared sequence variants was judged likely to be a technical artifact of the sequencing pipeline. The classifier was reported to diagnose cytomegalovirus status with high specificity and sensitivity in both the original cohort and the validation cohort. A total of about 180 TCR beta chains were listed by the study as associated with cytomegalovirus. Assigning TCR associations to individual alleles was difficult when HLA alleles, especially DR and DQ, strongly co-occurred. In a later analysis, TCR association rates were found to vary across HLA loci, with the most associated TCRs seen for DRB1 alleles and the fewest for HLA-C alleles. It was suggested by the authors that the approach could potentially be generalized to other disease states and immunological phenotypes. Some IMGT-functional V segments, including TRBV6-2 and TRBV6-3, could not be distinguished by the 87-base-pair reads and were therefore excluded. According to a later analysis, most CMV-associated TCR beta chains appeared to be HLA-restricted, and the HLA associations seemed to be driven largely by CMV exposure. An earlier analysis of 587 of the donors showed that most TCR beta V segments appeared in productive rearrangements either about 90% or about 30% of the time, which broadly matched IMGT annotations. In a later analysis, HLA-associated TCR beta chains showed more clonal expansion and lower generation probabilities than non-associated chains that were equally common. The presence/absence analyses assumed that sequencing depth was roughly uniform across donors, and that assumption may not be true. Linkage disequilibrium might explain the correlated functional status among segregating V segments, but an unknown experimental factor could not be ruled out. A further reported finding was that TCR beta sequences accurately predicted the HLA-A and HLA-B alleles for most subjects in the first cohort. This cohort had only TCR beta chains sequenced, and the lack of alpha or paired-chain data limited which features could be detected. Roughly 15 rarely observed V segments, including chromosome 9 orphons, were excluded from the earlier analysis of approximately 500 of the donors because counts were too low.

The cohort comprised hundreds of healthy bone marrow donors. Cohort members were all nominally healthy when sampled, although unrecorded immune exposures were likely present. The donor was CMV seropositive and was included in the group of 250 to 300 seropositive cohort members. Each donor provided a peripheral blood sample, and peripheral blood mononuclear cells were used for TCR beta sequencing. Genomic DNA was extracted from the blood cell samples with the Qiagen DNeasy Blood Extraction Kit. The sequencing input was PBMCs. The sequence is built from TRBV29-1 and TRBJ2-5, with the D gene not confidently named. The J call may be in error: the DNA end matches TRBJ2-7 better. This receptor was taken from a woman aged 55 to 70 in good health and CMV-seropositive. The bases read TGCAGCGTTGTTCTCGGGTTGCGCGTCAACGAGCAGTACTTC. Its product reads: CSVVLGLRVNEQYF.